This record concerns one TCR beta chain sequence. This specimen belongs to a study of blood T cells in healthy people across ages. Study-wide background: Through template switching, about one barcoded beta molecule was captured per two T cells, as measured in model experiments.

A sample-barcoded 5' primer and a J-beta primer mix were used in a second PCR of roughly 6 to 12 cycles. Using its own MiXCR run on the 5' RACE reads, TCRdb lists one record per CDR3 protein. Here the sample spans fewer than 800,000 distinct CDR3 sequences, about 25% being singletons. Trimming took 6 bases from V and 6 from J; bases not matched to a gene: 9. The CDR3 runs to 14 residues. Germline CDR1 SQVTM, CDR2 ANQGSEA. The sample was also reused in another study, on T cells of mothers and their children. Per that study: Slightly, though not significantly, more overlap was seen in related than in unrelated mother-child pairs.

The TCR sequence derives from a boy aged 10-17 years in good health. The rearrangement joins TRBV29-1 to TRBJ1-2, with 11 bases identical to TRBD1. Source material: blood. Here the CDR3 DNA reads TGCAGCGTCTCCGGACAGGGGGCATTGAATGGCTACACCTTC. It codes for CSVSGQGALNGYTF.